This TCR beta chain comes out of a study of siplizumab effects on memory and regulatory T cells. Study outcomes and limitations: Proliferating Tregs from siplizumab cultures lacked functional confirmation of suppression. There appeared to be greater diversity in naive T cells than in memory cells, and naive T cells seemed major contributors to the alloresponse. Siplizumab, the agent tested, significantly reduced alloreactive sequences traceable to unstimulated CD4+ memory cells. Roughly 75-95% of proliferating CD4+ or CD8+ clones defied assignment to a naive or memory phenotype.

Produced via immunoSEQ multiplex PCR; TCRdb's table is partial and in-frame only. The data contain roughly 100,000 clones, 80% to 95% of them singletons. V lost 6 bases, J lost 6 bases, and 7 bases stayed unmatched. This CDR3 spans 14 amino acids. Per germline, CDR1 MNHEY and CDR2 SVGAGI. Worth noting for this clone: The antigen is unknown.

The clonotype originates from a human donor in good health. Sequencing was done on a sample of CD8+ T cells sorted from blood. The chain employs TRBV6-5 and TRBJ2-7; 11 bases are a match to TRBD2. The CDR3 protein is CASRKLAGEREQYF. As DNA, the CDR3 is TGTGCCAGCAGAAAACTAGCGGGAGAGCGCGAGCAGTACTTC.